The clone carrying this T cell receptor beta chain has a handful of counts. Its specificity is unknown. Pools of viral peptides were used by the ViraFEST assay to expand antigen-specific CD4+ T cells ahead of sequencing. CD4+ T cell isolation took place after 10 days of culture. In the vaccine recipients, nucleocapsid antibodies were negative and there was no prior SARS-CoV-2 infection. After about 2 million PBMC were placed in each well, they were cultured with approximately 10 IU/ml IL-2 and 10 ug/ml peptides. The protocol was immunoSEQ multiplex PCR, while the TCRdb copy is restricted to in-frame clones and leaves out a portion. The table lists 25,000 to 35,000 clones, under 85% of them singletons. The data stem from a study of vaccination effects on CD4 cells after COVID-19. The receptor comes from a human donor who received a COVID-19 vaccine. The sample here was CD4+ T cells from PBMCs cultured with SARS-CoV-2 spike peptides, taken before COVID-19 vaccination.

Here the CDR3 DNA reads TGCGCCAGCACCAAGAGGGGCGTCGCTAATGAAAAACTGTTTTTT. This sequence encodes CASTKRGVANEKLFF. The V call is TRBV4-1, the J call TRBJ1-4, with D possibly TRBD1 on 5 matching bases. The CDR3 is 15 amino acids. V was pared by 7 bases and J by 3 bases, with 15 bases between. Looked up from germline, CDR1 is MGHRA and CDR2 is YSYEKL.